A selection of T cell receptor beta chains follows, all from one sample in a study of cytomegalovirus exposure and HLA in healthy donors. Assay used: immunoSEQ multiplex PCR; TCRdb lists only in-frame clones, some missing. The sample has about 110,000 clones; around 86% are singletons. The sequenced material came from PBMCs. These receptors all stem from a woman aged 25 to 45 in good health and CMV-seronegative. The CDR3 runs from the conserved cysteine through the conserved F or W. Each record gives: J gene, clone size, D gene, V gene, CDR3 protein, CDR3 DNA. D genes are given only for firm matches. Clone size appears in some rows only: once, few, many, or a class for an expanded clone.

>TRBJ1-1|.|.|TRBV14
CASSQDPVLFEAFF
TGTGCCAGCAGCCAAGATCCGGTGTTGTTTGAAGCTTTCTTT
>TRBJ2-1|.|.|TRBV29-1
CSVHSGAELEKFF
TGCAGCGTCCACTCGGGAGCTGAGTTGGAGAAGTTCTTC
>TRBJ2-1|.|TRBD2|TRBV27
CASSLVGTSGSRYNEQFF
TGTGCCAGCAGTTTAGTTGGGACTAGCGGGAGTAGATACAATGAGCAGTTCTTC
>TRBJ2-7|.|.|TRBV7-8
CASSLRETNIYEQYF
TGTGCCAGCAGCTTACGGGAGACTAACATCTACGAGCAGTACTTC
>TRBJ1-1|.|TRBD1|TRBV2
CASRSGQGVGTEAFF
TGTGCCAGCAGGTCGGGACAGGGGGTTGGGACTGAAGCTTTCTTT
>TRBJ2-7|.|.|TRBV5-4
CASSLFSNGPYEQYF
TGTGCCAGCAGCTTGTTCTCCAACGGTCCCTACGAGCAGTACTTC
>TRBJ1-1|.|.|TRBV4-1
CASSQLNPPNMNTEAFF
TGCGCCAGCAGCCAGTTGAACCCACCAAACATGAACACTGAAGCTTTCTTT
>TRBJ2-5|.|.|TRBV5-1
CASSFAETQYF
TGCGCCAGCAGCTTCGCGGAGACCCAGTACTTC
>TRBJ1-1|once|.|TRBV18
CASSPQAPVIGETEAFF
TGTGCCAGCTCACCACAGGCTCCAGTCATAGGGGAAACTGAAGCTTTCTTT
>TRBJ2-3|.|.|TRBV19
CASRGGGTDTQYF
TGTGCCAGTAGAGGAGGGGGCACAGATACGCAGTATTTT
>TRBJ2-7|once|.|TRBV7-8
CASSFPGLLEQYF
TGTGCCAGCAGCTTCCCTGGACTGCTTGAGCAGTACTTC
>TRBJ1-3|.|.|TRBV19
CASTGRIISGNTIYF
TGTGCCAGTACTGGCAGGATTATCTCTGGAAACACCATATATTTT
>TRBJ2-1|.|TRBD1|TRBV18
CASSPSTGTGVNEQFF
TGTGCCAGCTCACCCTCTACCGGGACAGGTGTCAATGAGCAGTTCTTC
>TRBJ2-1|.|TRBD2|TRBV7-3
CASSLSGRNNEQFF
TGTGCCAGCAGCTTAAGCGGGAGAAACAATGAGCAGTTCTTC
>TRBJ2-3|once|TRBD2|TRBV5-1
CASSLLSGGEDTQYF
TGCGCCAGCAGCCTCCTTAGCGGGGGAGAGGATACGCAGTATTTT
>TRBJ2-2|.|TRBD2|TRBV4-2
CASSQDLFSGRLFF
TGTGCCAGCAGCCAAGATCTCTTTAGCGGGCGGCTGTTTTTT
>TRBJ1-4|.|TRBD1|TRBV5-1
CASSFIQGGEKLFF
TGCGCCAGCAGCTTCATACAGGGGGGCGAAAAACTGTTTTTT
>TRBJ2-1|.|TRBD1|TRBV14
CASSQTGTGVDEQFF
TGTGCCAGCAGCCAAACCGGGACAGGGGTCGATGAGCAGTTCTTC
>TRBJ1-5|.|TRBD1|TRBV7-9
CASSRTGAGGNQPQHF
TGTGCCAGCAGTCGTACAGGGGCCGGAGGCAATCAGCCCCAGCATTTT
>TRBJ1-2|.|.|TRBV19
CASSLSPTDNYGYTF
TGTGCCAGTAGTCTGAGCCCAACAGATAACTATGGCTACACCTTC
>TRBJ2-2|.|.|TRBV5-1
CASSLPAAGELFF
TGCGCCAGCAGCTTGCCAGCGGCCGGGGAGCTGTTTTTT
>TRBJ2-1|once|TRBD2|TRBV28
CASSSLAETPEQFF
TGTGCCAGCAGTTCACTAGCGGAGACACCTGAGCAGTTCTTC
>TRBJ2-7|.|TRBD2|TRBV11-3
CASSGTSGSRSEQYF
TGTGCCAGCAGCGGGACTAGCGGGAGCAGAAGCGAGCAGTACTTC
>TRBJ2-4|.|TRBD2|TRBV5-7
CALKLGASGSVSKNIQYF
TGTGCCCTCAAGCTGGGGGCTAGCGGGAGCGTATCCAAAAACATTCAGTACTTC
>TRBJ2-7|.|TRBD1|TRBV7-6
CASSIRQGNYEQYF
TGTGCCAGCAGCATACGACAGGGGAACTACGAGCAGTACTTC
>TRBJ1-5|.|.|TRBV7-2
CASSLGDSPQHF
TGTGCCAGCAGCTTAGGGGACTCGCCCCAGCATTTT
>TRBJ2-5|.|.|TRBV18
CASSPGGETQYF
TGTGCCAGCTCACCAGGCGGAGAGACCCAGTACTTC